This T cell receptor (beta chain) came from a study of spatial heterogeneity in lung cancer. Study in general: Compared with alpha-chain sequences, beta-chain sequences were consistently detected in greater numbers. Raw-read counts averaged over ten per unique TCR and UMI combination.

Time point reported: sample taken at primary tumor resection. No cell sorting; template was whole RNA from tumor, lung tissue or PBMC. A total of over 70 untreated early-stage non-small cell lung cancer patients served as donors. TCRdb analysed the 5' RACE reads with MiXCR anew, one entry per CDR3 protein. The sample contains approximately 40,000 distinct CDR3 sequences, 4% to 6% of which appear only once. At least ten counts were recorded for this clonotype. Its target is not known. Findings and limits, study-wide: Blood carried ubiquitous expanded tumor TCRs more at resection than follow-up.

The sequences come from PBMCs, collected at surgery. This clonotype was sampled from a female donor with early-stage non-small cell lung cancer.

CDR3 sequence (DNA): TGTGCCAGCAGTTATGACCCGGGACTAGCGGGAGCGGCCCAGTACTTC. Translation gives CASSYDPGLAGAAQYF. The rearrangement joins TRBV6-5 to TRBJ2-5; 14 nucleotides align to TRBD2. The CDR3 is made up of 16 amino acids. CDR1 is MNHEY and CDR2 is SVGAGI in the germline V gene. Trimming at V came to 3 bases and at J to 9 bases, leaving 9 bases not matched to a gene.